This T cell receptor (beta chain) emerged from a study of shared T cell receptors in the human thymus. CDR1 and CDR2 (germline): MNHNY, SVGAGI (reference sequence). The CDR3 length is 16 residues. V was pared by 2 bases and J by 6 bases, with 10 bases of the junction left unmatched. Clones were sequenced by immunoSEQ multiplex PCR, and TCRdb holds only the in-frame ones, with some missing. The data show 630,000 or so clones, about 87% seen once. This sample was shared with a second study, whose subject was human thymus T cells. That publication notes: Donors were healthy Finnish infants having corrective surgery for congenital heart defects. Thymus tissue was removed during corrective cardiac surgery. An apparent bias in V and J gene usage was seen in thymic and blood repertoires. Related work found strong thymic repertoire overlap between unrelated individuals.

This sequence was found in a boy in the first two years of life with a congenital heart defect. The genes are TRBV6-6 and TRBJ2-7, with 10 bases fitting TRBD2. Sequenced: thymocytes. The CDR3 coding sequence is TGTGCCAGCAGTTACGGGCTAGCGGGAGTCATGAGCGAGCAGTACTTC. Its protein is CASSYGLAGVMSEQYF.